The rows below give T cell receptor beta chains drawn from one sample of a study of human T cells and chemical hapten exposure. TCRdb itself ran the RACE reads through MiXCR, one entry per CDR3 protein. Among about 360,000 distinct CDR3 sequences listed, nearly 5% were seen once. The material was whole blood, obtained in connection with sensitization to the hapten diphenylcyclopropenone (DPC). These receptors were obtained from a woman between 50 and 59 years old with alopecia areata. Some clones in this sample may be carry-over from other donors' samples. The CDR3 runs from the conserved cysteine through the conserved F or W. Fields, in order: V gene, clone size, J gene, D gene, CDR3 protein, CDR3 DNA. A D gene is named only where the DNA matches it firmly. Some rows mark clone size as missing; the rest say once, few, many or name a class of expanded clone.

TRBV3-1,few,TRBJ1-5,TRBD1,CASSLGQGRDQPQHF,TGTGCCAGCAGCCTAGGACAGGGGAGGGATCAGCCCCAGCATTTT
TRBV3-1,many,TRBJ2-1,-,CASSHWLVNEQFF,TGTGCCAGCAGCCATTGGCTAGTCAATGAGCAGTTCTTC
TRBV15,many,TRBJ2-1,-,CATSTRLYNEQFF,TGTGCCACCAGCACGAGACTCTACAATGAGCAGTTCTTC
TRBV12-3/TRBV12-4,many,TRBJ2-7,-,CASSGAPYEQYF,TGTGCCAGCAGTGGGGCACCTTACGAGCAGTACTTC
TRBV29-1,many,TRBJ2-5,TRBD1,CSAGPGQGLETQYF,TGCAGCGCCGGTCCGGGACAGGGATTGGAGACCCAGTACTTC
TRBV11-1,many,TRBJ2-1,TRBD2,CASSLGQLAGGPTMGEQFF,TGTGCCAGCAGCTTGGGACAGCTAGCGGGGGGACCTACAATGGGTGAGCAGTTCTTC
TRBV27,few,TRBJ1-6,-,CASSLGTGPSPLHF,TGTGCCAGCAGTTTAGGGACCGGCCCTTCACCCCTCCACTTT
TRBV7-8,many,TRBJ1-5,-,CASSFRPRLSNQPQHF,TGTGCCAGCAGCTTTCGACCGAGACTCAGCAATCAGCCCCAGCATTTT
TRBV10-3,few,TRBJ2-3,TRBD2,CAISDETSGGRTDTQYF,TGTGCCATCAGTGATGAGACTAGCGGGGGACGGACAGATACGCAGTATTTT
TRBV28,-,TRBJ2-7,-,CASSSYSAGQYF,TGTGCCAGCAGTTCCTACTCCGCTGGGCAGTACTTC
TRBV20-1,many,TRBJ1-2,-,CSAGEANYGYTF,TGCAGCGCAGGAGAAGCTAACTATGGCTACACCTTC
TRBV29-1,few,TRBJ2-3,-,CSVQTIVTDTQYF,TGCAGCGTTCAGACTATCGTCACAGATACGCAGTATTTT
TRBV5-1,many,TRBJ2-7,TRBD2,CASSLFPDLAGGEQYF,TGCGCCAGCAGCTTGTTCCCAGACCTGGCGGGAGGGGAGCAGTACTTC
TRBV20-1,few,TRBJ2-2,TRBD1,CSAENPGQSNTGELFF,TGCAGTGCTGAGAATCCGGGACAGAGTAACACCGGGGAGCTGTTTTTT
TRBV12-3/TRBV12-4,many,TRBJ2-2,-,CAAGWGDTGELFF,TGTGCCGCCGGGTGGGGGGACACCGGGGAGCTGTTTTTT
TRBV6-6,many,TRBJ2-3,-,CASSPRSPDTQYF,TGTGCCAGCAGCCCTCGGTCCCCAGATACGCAGTATTTT
TRBV4-3,-,TRBJ1-3,-,CASSQVGGGNTIYF,TGCGCCAGCAGCCAAGTTGGAGGGGGAAACACCATATATTTT
TRBV19,many,TRBJ1-5,-,CASKTGTSRRQPQHF,TGTGCCAGTAAGACCGGGACATCAAGGAGGCAGCCCCAGCATTTT
TRBV5-1,few,TRBJ1-4,-,CASSGLNNEKLFF,TGCGCCAGCAGCGGACTGAATAATGAAAAACTGTTTTTT
TRBV5-1,many,TRBJ1-1,-,CASSPEGTEAFF,TGCGCCAGCAGCCCCGAGGGCACTGAAGCTTTCTTT
TRBV12-3/TRBV12-4,-,TRBJ2-3,TRBD2,CASSLRETSGALDTQYF,TGTGCCAGCAGTTTGAGGGAGACTAGCGGGGCTCTGGATACGCAGTATTTT
TRBV9,many,TRBJ2-7,TRBD2,CASSVIAGDYEQYF,TGTGCCAGCAGCGTTATAGCGGGCGACTACGAGCAGTACTTC
TRBV5-1,many,TRBJ2-3,-,CASSYLSPDTQYF,TGCGCCAGCAGCTACCTTAGTCCAGATACGCAGTATTTT
TRBV5-5,-,TRBJ2-5,-,CASSLAQGRRQETQYF,TGTGCCAGCAGCTTGGCCCAGGGGCGTAGACAAGAGACCCAGTACTTC
TRBV5-6,many,TRBJ2-7,-,CASGIGPTYEQYF,TGTGCCAGCGGAATCGGGCCAACCTACGAGCAGTACTTC
TRBV14,many,TRBJ2-5,-,CASSQDRGTQYF,TGTGCCAGCAGCCAAGATCGAGGGACCCAGTACTTC
TRBV20-1,many,TRBJ2-7,-,CSATTGLGEQYF,TGCAGCGCGACAACAGGGTTGGGAGAGCAGTACTTC
TRBV27,-,TRBJ2-2,TRBD2,CASSLLAGEAGELFF,TGTGCCAGCAGTCTGCTAGCGGGAGAGGCCGGGGAGCTGTTTTTT
TRBV18,many,TRBJ1-1,TRBD1,CASSPVVRGWDTEAFF,TGTGCCAGCTCACCAGTTGTCAGGGGGTGGGACACTGAAGCTTTCTTT
TRBV29-1,many,TRBJ2-3,-,CSVAPWGASDTQYF,TGCAGCGTCGCACCCTGGGGGGCCTCAGATACGCAGTATTTT
TRBV13,few,TRBJ1-2,-,CASRLAMGVDNYGYTF,TGTGCCAGCAGACTAGCGATGGGAGTCGATAACTATGGCTACACCTTC
TRBV6-2/TRBV6-3,few,TRBJ1-1,TRBD1,CASRRQGMNTEAFF,TGTGCCAGCAGAAGACAGGGGATGAACACTGAAGCTTTCTTT
TRBV7-2,-,TRBJ1-4,-,CASSLGGVSNEKLFF,TGTGCCAGCAGCTTAGGGGGAGTCTCTAATGAAAAACTGTTTTTT
TRBV28,many,TRBJ1-4,TRBD1,CASSLTGTGNEKLFF,TGTGCCAGCAGTTTAACCGGGACAGGGAATGAAAAACTGTTTTTT
TRBV29-1,-,TRBJ2-2,-,CSGVGRGNTGELFF,TGCAGCGGTGTAGGGCGGGGGAACACCGGGGAGCTGTTTTTT
TRBV11-2,few,TRBJ2-5,TRBD1,CASSQMRGQGKTQYF,TGTGCCAGCAGCCAAATGCGGGGACAGGGCAAGACCCAGTACTTC
TRBV29-1,many,TRBJ2-1,TRBD1,CSALAGTGGGNEQFF,TGCAGCGCCCTGGCCGGGACAGGGGGAGGGAATGAGCAGTTCTTC
TRBV10-3,many,TRBJ2-1,TRBD2,CAISELAGGPRNEQFF,TGTGCCATCAGTGAACTAGCGGGGGGGCCGCGCAATGAGCAGTTCTTC
TRBV7-2,few,TRBJ2-3,TRBD2,CASRSRLSGTVRDTQYF,TGTGCCAGCAGAAGCCGTCTAAGCGGGACGGTTAGAGATACGCAGTATTTT